Shown below are 2 T cell receptor beta chains from a single sample sequenced in a study of T cells in Graves' hyperthyroidism and ophthalmopathy. Amplification of TCR beta CDR3 regions used RNA as the template. In the first-round RT-PCR of the TCR CDR3, the HTBI primer set was used. TCRdb analysed the multiplex PCR reads with MiXCR anew, one entry per CDR3 protein. The sample yields approximately 150,000 distinct CDR3 sequences, around 8.9% seen once. Sequences were obtained from blood. All receptors derive from a young woman with Graves' hyperthyroidism that later progressed to Graves' ophthalmopathy.

At least ten counts were recorded for this clonotype. CDR3 loop: CSARDGTGGNQPQHF. In DNA, the CDR3 is TGCAGTGCTAGAGATGGGACAGGCGGAAATCAGCCCCAGCATTTT. The genes are TRBV20-1 and TRBJ1-5, with 8 bases identical to TRBD1. In germline, CDR1 is DFQATT, CDR2 SNEGSKA (reference sequence). After removal of 0 bases from V and 4 bases from J, the junction contained 5 bases not matched to a gene. The CDR3 runs to 15 residues.

Regarding this clonotype: A much bigger clone sits one base away, suggesting this may be a read error. The rearrangement uses TRBV30 and TRBJ2-7; D is undetermined. The CDR3 is 13 amino acids. V lost 0 bases and J 3 bases, leaving 9 bases between the germline ends. The V gene's germline CDR1 is GTSNPN and CDR2 SVGIG (reference sequence). This CDR3 reads CAWSVQRRYEQYF. The DNA of the CDR3 is TGTGCCTGGAGTGTACAGAGGCGCTACGAGCAGTACTTC. The full variable domain, rest sourced from reference TRBV30 and TRBJ2-7, is SQTIHQWPATLVQPVGSPLSLECTVEGTSNPNLYWYRQAAGRGLQLLFYSVGIGQISSEVPQNLSASRPQDRQFILSSKKLLLSDSGFYLCAWSVQRRYEQYFGPGTRLTVT.